The present TCR beta chain was sequenced within a study of T cells in localized non-small cell lung cancer. Study results and caveats: The study linked higher blood T cell density to longer overall survival. There was higher T cell clonality in uninvolved adjacent lung than in tumor, and it was highest there. Turning up in adjacent lung were a median about 56 of the top 100 tumor clones.

Assay used: immunoSEQ multiplex PCR; TCRdb lists only in-frame clones, some missing. The sample yields tens of thousands of clones, approximately 84% seen once. With respect to this clone: The antigen is not known.

The source was peripheral blood, collected before any cancer treatment. The TCR comes from an older female donor with stage I lung adenocarcinoma.

CDR3 nucleotide sequence: TGTGCCAGCAGCCCATCAAAGGGAAACACTGAAGCTTTCTTT. Translated, it gives CASSPSKGNTEAFF. V usage is TRBV7-9 and J usage is TRBJ1-1; D not certain. Germline V gene sequence: CDR1 SEHNR, CDR2 FQNEAQ (reference sequence). Between the trimmed V and J ends, which lost 5 bases and 2 bases, there was a span of 12 bases. The CDR3 has 14 amino acids.